This T cell receptor beta chain was identified during a study of regulatory T cells in long-lasting Graves disease. Study-level points and caveats: Newly diagnosed patients had higher TCR diversity than persistent Graves' patients did.

The CDR3 length is 13 residues. Germline V CDR1 and CDR2: LGHDT, YNNKEL (reference sequence). The V end lost 2 bases, the J end lost 5 bases, and 8 bases lay between the germline ends. In building TCR beta libraries, iRepertoire HTBI primers were used together with Arm-PCR of CDR3 regions. TCRdb fed the multiplex PCR reads into MiXCR, producing one record per CDR3 protein. The table has under 300,000 distinct CDR3 sequences, about 18% seen once; the top ten hold about 15%. This clonotype has ten or more counts. The antigen remains undetermined. As for time point: newly diagnosed GD, antithyroid drugs for less than 3 months. TCR sequences were obtained from RNA taken from PBMCs. Roughly 9.5-milliliter peripheral blood samples went into EDTA tubes. The same sample was also studied in work on T cells in Graves' hyperthyroidism and ophthalmopathy.

The sequence derives from a woman aged 25 to 45 with Graves disease. The material was peripheral blood mononuclear cells (PBMCs), obtained at new diagnosis, from a patient treated with antithyroid drugs. The chain is built from TRBV3-1 and TRBJ2-3, with D hard to call. Here the CDR3 reads CASSQFSEDTQYF. CDR3 sequence (DNA): TGTGCCAGCAGCCAATTTTCAGAAGATACGCAGTATTTT.